This T cell receptor (beta chain) comes out of a study of human T cells and chemical hapten exposure. Across the whole study: Patients additionally received therapeutic doses of diphenylcyclopropenone on the scalp once a week, and this continued throughout the approximately 26-week study. A mostly female patient group had alopecia areata, totalis or universalis.

This clonotype was found a few times. Germline V lookup: CDR1 MNHNY, CDR2 SVGAGI (reference sequence). V was cut by 4 bases and J by 3 bases, with 9 bases left in between. There are 13 residues in the CDR3. The time point denotes: patch test 1, 2 weeks after DPC sensitization. Documented treatment: therapeutic diphenylcyclopropenone sensitization with weekly scalp DPC. Whole blood that had not been fractionated was the source of extracted total RNA. TCRdb passed the RACE reads through MiXCR, listing each CDR3 protein once. The sample yields about 340,000 distinct CDR3 sequences, 5.5% to 8% seen once. This chain connects TRBV6-6 to TRBJ1-1, with D unresolved. The receptor's source is a woman aged 18-29 years with alopecia areata. Some clones in this sample may be carry-over from other donors' samples. The sequenced sample was whole blood, obtained in connection with sensitization to the hapten diphenylcyclopropenone (DPC). CDR3 sequence (DNA): TGTGCCAGCAGTTTTGGCCTCTACACTGAAGCTTTCTTT. Translating it yields CASSFGLYTEAFF.